This entry features one T cell receptor (beta chain) sequence. The record originates from a study of blood T cell repertoires in COVID-19. The germline V gene encodes CDR1 MNHEY and CDR2 SVGAGI. CDR3 length equals 15 residues. The V gene end was trimmed by 2 bases and the J gene end by 1 base; junction bases not matched to a gene: 5. Patients of the Seattle cohort, enrolled during active infection, were followed longitudinally. Assay used: immunoSEQ multiplex PCR; TCRdb lists only in-frame clones, some missing. The data contain about 160,000 clones, about 92% of them singletons. Sequencing was done on a sample of peripheral blood. The chain links TRBV6-5 to TRBJ2-7; 7 bases match TRBD2. This receptor was taken from a man aged 30 to 39 with COVID-19, enrolled during active disease. The CDR3 nucleotides read TGTGCCAGCAGTTACAGCGGGAAGGAATCCTACGAGCAGTACTTC. Its translation: CASSYSGKESYEQYF.